What follows are 8 T cell receptor beta chains derived from one specimen sequenced in a study of beta chain features in type 1 diabetes. Study findings and constraints: Moderately but significantly shorter TCRB CDR3s were found in Type 1 diabetes patients in all four CD4+ subsets.

Since all of the isolated RNA was reverse transcribed, expressed TCRB transcripts were what got sequenced. The repertoire was sequenced with immunoSEQ multiplex PCR; TCRdb's copy has only in-frame clones and lacks some. The repertoire holds about 700,000 clones, with 13% as singletons. These receptors have no identified antigens. What was sequenced was naive CD4+ T cells from blood. The receptor set was obtained from a man younger than 30 with type 1 diabetes.

This clone showed up just a few times. The CDR3 region is CASSINGVRGELFF. The CDR3 DNA sequence: TGTGCCAGTAGTATAAACGGGGTACGAGGGGAGCTGTTTTTT. The chain employs TRBV19 and TRBJ2-2, with TRBD2 as a possible D gene (5 bases). CDR1 and CDR2 from the germline V gene are LNHDA and SQIVND (reference sequence). The CDR3 length is 14 residues. V lost 2 bases and J lost 8, with 12 bases in between.

V and J are TRBV5-4 and TRBJ1-6; no firm D call. The V gene lost 0 bases and the J gene lost 9 bases, with 4 bases spanning the gap. This CDR3 region has 12 residues. CDR1 SGHNT and CDR2 YYREEE come from the germline V gene (reference sequence). CDR3 in DNA: TGTGCCAGCAGCTTGGGTGCTTCACCCCTCCACTTT. This sequence encodes CASSLGASPLHF.

V usage is TRBV5-1 and J usage is TRBJ2-5; 7 bases fit TRBD1. The CDR3 consists of 13 residues. Germline assignment: CDR1 SGHRS and CDR2 YFSETQ. The V segment lost 4 bases and the J segment 5 bases; nucleotides outside the gene matches: 5. CDR3 bases: TGCGCCAGCAGCCAAAGGGGGCTGGAGACCCAGTACTTC. Translation: CASSQRGLETQYF.

This clone was observed a few times. The chain has TRBV6-5 and TRBJ2-7, with D possibly TRBD2 on 5 matching bases. The CDR3 consists of 15 residues. From germline, CDR1 is MNHEY and CDR2 SVGAGI. Between the trimmed V and J ends, which lost 7 bases and 5 bases, there was a span of 21 bases. CDR3 sequence reads: CASTRPGVGSHEQYF. For the CDR3, the DNA is TGTGCCAGCACTCGACCCGGGGTGGGAAGCCACGAGCAGTACTTC.

This clone was seen a few times. The V and J genes are TRBV30 and TRBJ1-1; D not resolved. CDR3 length: 13 amino acids. Germline V lookup: CDR1 GTSNPN, CDR2 SVGIG (reference sequence). Between the trimmed V and J ends, which lost 0 bases and 4 bases, there was a span of 9 bases. Written as DNA, the CDR3 is TGTGCCTGGAGTGTATACCCGGGCACTGAAGCTTTCTTT. This encodes CAWSVYPGTEAFF. Full variable domain (rest looked up from reference TRBV30 and TRBJ1-1): SQTIHQWPATLVQPVGSPLSLECTVEGTSNPNLYWYRQAAGRGLQLLFYSVGIGQISSEVPQNLSASRPQDRQFILSSKKLLLSDSGFYLCAWSVYPGTEAFFGQGTRLTVV.

Only a few counts were recorded for this clone. The CDR3 nucleotides are TGTGCCAGCAGCTTAGCGGGGACCCCCTACAATGAGCAGTTCTTC. This gives the protein CASSLAGTPYNEQFF. The rearrangement joins TRBV7-9 to TRBJ2-1; either TRBD1 or TRBD2 may supply D (5 bases each). The V gene lost 0 bases and the J gene lost 2 bases, with 8 bases spanning the gap. Germline-derived CDR1 and CDR2 are SEHNR and FQNEAQ (reference sequence). This CDR3 has 15 residues. Combining the CDR3 with reference TRBV7-9 and TRBJ2-1 gives the whole variable domain DTGVSQNPRHKITKRGQNVTFRCDPISEHNRLYWYRQTLGQGPEFLTYFQNEAQLEKSRLLSDRFSAERPKGSFSTLEIQRTEQGDSAMYLCASSLAGTPYNEQFFGPGTRLTVL.

This clone was counted only a few times. The chain carries TRBV30 and TRBJ1-5, with a tentative D call TRBD1 (6 bases). This CDR3 comprises 13 residues. CDR1 and CDR2 from the germline V gene are GTSNPN and SVGIG (reference sequence). The ends were cut back, 3 bases at V and 6 bases at J, with 12 bases in the middle. CDR3 protein: CAWSPQGTQPQHF. Here the CDR3 DNA reads TGTGCCTGGAGCCCCCAGGGGACTCAGCCCCAGCATTTT.

In DNA, the CDR3 is TGCGCCAGCAGCTTACAGGTCGGGGCCAACGTCCTGACTTTC. This encodes CASSLQVGANVLTF. The V gene is TRBV5-1, the J gene TRBJ2-6; a possible D gene is TRBD1 (5 bases). The CDR3 is 14 amino acids. Per the germline V gene, CDR1 is SGHRS and CDR2 is YFSETQ. The V end was cut by 2 bases, the J end by 4 bases, with 7 bases between.